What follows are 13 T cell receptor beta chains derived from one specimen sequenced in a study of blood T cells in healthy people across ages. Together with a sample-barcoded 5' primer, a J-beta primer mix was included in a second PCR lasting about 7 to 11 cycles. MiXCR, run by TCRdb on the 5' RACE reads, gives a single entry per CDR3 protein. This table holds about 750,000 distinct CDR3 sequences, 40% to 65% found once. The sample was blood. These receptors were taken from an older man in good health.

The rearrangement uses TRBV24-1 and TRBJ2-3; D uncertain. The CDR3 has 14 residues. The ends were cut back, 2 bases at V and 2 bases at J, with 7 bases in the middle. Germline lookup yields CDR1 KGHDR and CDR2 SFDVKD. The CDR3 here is CATSDYKTTDTQYF. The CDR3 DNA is TGTGCCACCAGTGATTATAAGACCACAGATACGCAGTATTTT.

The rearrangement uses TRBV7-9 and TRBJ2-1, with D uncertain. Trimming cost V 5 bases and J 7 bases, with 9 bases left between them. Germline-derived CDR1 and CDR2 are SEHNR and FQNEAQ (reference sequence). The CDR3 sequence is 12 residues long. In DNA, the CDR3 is TGTGCCAGCAGCGTGATCAAAAATGAGCAGTTCTTC. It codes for CASSVIKNEQFF. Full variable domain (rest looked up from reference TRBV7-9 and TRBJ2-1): DTGVSQNPRHKITKRGQNVTFRCDPISEHNRLYWYRQTLGQGPEFLTYFQNEAQLEKSRLLSDRFSAERPKGSFSTLEIQRTEQGDSAMYLCASSVIKNEQFFGPGTRLTVL.

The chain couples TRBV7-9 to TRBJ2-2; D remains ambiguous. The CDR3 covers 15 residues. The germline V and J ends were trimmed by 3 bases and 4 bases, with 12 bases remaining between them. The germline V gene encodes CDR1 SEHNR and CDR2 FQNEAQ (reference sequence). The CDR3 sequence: CASSLTGEGTGELFF. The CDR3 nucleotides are TGTGCCAGCAGCTTGACTGGGGAAGGCACCGGGGAGCTGTTTTTT.

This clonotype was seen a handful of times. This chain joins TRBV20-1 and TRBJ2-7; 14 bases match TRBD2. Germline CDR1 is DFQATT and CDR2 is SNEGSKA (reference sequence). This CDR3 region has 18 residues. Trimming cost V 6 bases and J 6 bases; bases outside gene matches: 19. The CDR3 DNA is TGCAGTGCAGCCCATCCCGGGACTAGCGGGAGAGGGGTGTTCGAGCAGTACTTC. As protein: CSAAHPGTSGRGVFEQYF.

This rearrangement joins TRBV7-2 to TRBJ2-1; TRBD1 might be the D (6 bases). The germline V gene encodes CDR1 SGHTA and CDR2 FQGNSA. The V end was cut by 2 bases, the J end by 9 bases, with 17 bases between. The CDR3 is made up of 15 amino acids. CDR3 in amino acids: CASSLRAGELAEQFF. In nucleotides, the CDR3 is TGTGCCAGCAGCTTAAGGGCAGGGGAATTGGCTGAGCAGTTCTTC.

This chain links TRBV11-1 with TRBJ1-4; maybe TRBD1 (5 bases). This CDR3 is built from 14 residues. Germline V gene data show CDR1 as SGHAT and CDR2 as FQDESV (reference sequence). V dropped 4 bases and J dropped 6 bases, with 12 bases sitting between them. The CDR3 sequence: CASSSDRGDEKLFF. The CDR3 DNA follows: TGTGCCAGCAGCTCCGATCGAGGGGATGAAAAACTGTTTTTT. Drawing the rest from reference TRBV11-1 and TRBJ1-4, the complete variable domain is EAEVAQSPRYKITEKSQAVAFWCDPISGHATLYWYRQILGQGPELLVQFQDESVVDDSQLPKDRFSAERLKGVDSTLKIQPAELGDSAMYLCASSSDRGDEKLFFGSGTQLSVL.

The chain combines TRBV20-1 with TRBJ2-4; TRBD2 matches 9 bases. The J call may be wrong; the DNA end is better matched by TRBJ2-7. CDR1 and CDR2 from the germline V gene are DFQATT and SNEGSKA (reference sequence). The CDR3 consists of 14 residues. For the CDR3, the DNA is TGCAGTGCTAGACTCCTAGCGGGAAAAGGCGAGCAGTACTTC. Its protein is CSARLLAGKGEQYF.

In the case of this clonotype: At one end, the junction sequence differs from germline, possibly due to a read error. The CDR3 loop reads CSAPSGRVTDTRYF. The CDR3 nucleotides read TGCAGTGCTCCTAGCGGGAGGGTCACAGATACGCGGTATTTT. The rearrangement uses TRBV20-1 and TRBJ2-3, with TRBD2 identical over 12 bases. CDR3 length: 14 amino acids. Germline CDR1 and CDR2: DFQATT and SNEGSKA (reference sequence).

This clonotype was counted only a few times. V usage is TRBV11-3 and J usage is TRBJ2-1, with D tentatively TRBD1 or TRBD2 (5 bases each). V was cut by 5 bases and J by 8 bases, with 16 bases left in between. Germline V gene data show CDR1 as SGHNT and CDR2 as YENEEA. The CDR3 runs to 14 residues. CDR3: CASSTGAPRDEQFF. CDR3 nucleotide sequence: TGTGCCAGCAGCACCGGGGCCCCCCGCGATGAGCAGTTCTTC.

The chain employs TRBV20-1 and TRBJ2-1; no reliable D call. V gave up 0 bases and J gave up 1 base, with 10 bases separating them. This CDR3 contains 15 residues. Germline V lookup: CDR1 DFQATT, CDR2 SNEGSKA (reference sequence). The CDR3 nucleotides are TGCAGTGCTAGAGATAAGGGTTCTTCCTACAATGAGCAGTTCTTC. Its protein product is CSARDKGSSYNEQFF.

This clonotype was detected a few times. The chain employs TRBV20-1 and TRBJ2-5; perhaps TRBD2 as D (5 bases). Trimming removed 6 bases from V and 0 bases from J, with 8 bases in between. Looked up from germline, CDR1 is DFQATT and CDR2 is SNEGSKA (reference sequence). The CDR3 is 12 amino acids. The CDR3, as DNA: TGCAGTGCCGAGCGGAACCAAGAGACCCAGTACTTC. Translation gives CSAERNQETQYF.

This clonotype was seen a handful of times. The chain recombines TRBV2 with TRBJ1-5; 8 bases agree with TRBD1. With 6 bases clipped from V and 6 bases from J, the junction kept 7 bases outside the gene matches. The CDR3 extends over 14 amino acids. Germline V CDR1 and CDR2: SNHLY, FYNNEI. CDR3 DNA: TGTGCCAGCAGGGTGGACAGGGATTTTCAGCCCCAGCATTTT. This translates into CASRVDRDFQPQHF.

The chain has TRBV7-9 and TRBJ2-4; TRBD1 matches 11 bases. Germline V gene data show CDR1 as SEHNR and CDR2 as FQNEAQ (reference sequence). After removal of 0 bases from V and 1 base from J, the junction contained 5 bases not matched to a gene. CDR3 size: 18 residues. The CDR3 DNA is TGTGCCAGCAGCTTAGCGCACCGGGACAGGGGGGCCAAAAACATTCAGTACTTC. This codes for CASSLAHRDRGAKNIQYF.